The TCR beta chain under discussion was sequenced for a study of cytomegalovirus exposure and HLA in healthy donors. The study's findings and limits: Later analysis showed TCR association rates varying by HLA locus, highest for DRB1 and lowest for HLA-C. Within the data, a cluster of highly shared sequence variants was likely a sequencing artifact. Analysis performed later found more than 15,000 TCR beta sequences associated with HLA alleles at 0.05 false discovery rate.

These donors, healthy bone marrow donors, were studied. Germline lookup yields CDR1 SQVTM and CDR2 ANQGSEA. The CDR3 is 17 residues long. V lost 6 bases and J lost 7; bases outside the gene matches: 20. The study ran its PCR with 60 Vbeta and 13 Jbeta primers. This table comes from immunoSEQ multiplex PCR, and its TCRdb copy is limited to in-frame clones, with some not included. Among over 70,000 clones listed, 60% to 80% were seen once. This clone appeared a few times. Its antigen is still unknown. The V gene is TRBV29-1, the J gene TRBJ1-4; 7 positions match TRBD1. This sequence originates from a young man in good health and CMV-seronegative. Input material: PBMCs. CDR3 amino acids: CSVDGGTVGGEAEKLFF. CDR3 DNA: TGCAGCGTCGATGGGGGGACGGTAGGGGGCGAAGCTGAAAAACTGTTTTTT. Complete variable domain (other parts from reference TRBV29-1 and TRBJ1-4): SAVISQKPSRDICQRGTSLTIQCQVDSQVTMMFWYRQQPGQSLTLIATANQGSEATYESGFVIDKFPISRPNLTFSTLTVSNMSPEDSSIYLCSVDGGTVGGEAEKLFFGSGTQLSVL.